The 9 T cell receptor beta chains presented below share a single source sample, sequenced in a study of radiation and T cells in renal cell carcinoma. TCRdb's table, derived via immunoSEQ multiplex PCR, lists solely in-frame clones and lacks some. In the table there are 95,000 to 150,000 clones, approximately 85% of which are singletons. The time point was: blood 2 weeks post-SBRT. Documented treatment: 15 Gy SBRT to primary tumor, nephrectomy 4 weeks later. The specimen comprised blood, sampled from a patient whose treatment included radiotherapy and nephrectomy. These receptors came from a man aged 50 or older with renal cell carcinoma.

The chain links TRBV9 to TRBJ2-3; 10 bases are a match to TRBD2. The CDR3 has 17 residues. V trimming: 1 base; J trimming: 5 bases; junction bases outside the gene matches: 10. Germline V gene sequence: CDR1 SGDLS, CDR2 YYNGEE. The CDR3 region has the DNA TGTGCCAGCAGCGTATGGTGGAGCGGGAGGGAAGGAGATACGCAGTATTTT. Protein sequence: CASSVWWSGREGDTQYF.

The genes are TRBV10-2 and TRBJ1-1, with 10 bases lining up with TRBD1. Losses at the gene ends were 6 bases for V and 6 bases for J; bases not matched to a gene: 7. The CDR3 totals 14 residues. The germline gives CDR1 WSHSY, CDR2 SAAADI. In nucleotides, the CDR3 is TGCGCCAGCAGAGCGACAGGGGGCGTCCCTGAAGCTTTCTTT. Encoded protein: CASRATGGVPEAFF.

This chain joins TRBV19 and TRBJ1-5; D not certain. V was trimmed by 5 bases and J by 6 bases, leaving 8 bases between them. CDR1 LNHDA and CDR2 SQIVND come from the germline V gene (reference sequence). CDR3 length: 12 amino acids. CDR3 protein: CASSLIRQPQHF. CDR3 nucleotide sequence: TGTGCCAGTAGTTTGATTCGTCAGCCCCAGCATTTT.

J is TRBJ2-5 and V is TRBV18, with D unresolved. The germline V gene has CDR1 KGHSH and CDR2 LQKENI. The CDR3 length is 13 residues. V gave up 2 bases and J gave up 4 bases, with 8 bases separating them. The CDR3 nucleotides are TGTGCCAGCTCACCAAAGGTTGGAGAGACCCAGTACTTC. Translated: CASSPKVGETQYF.

This chain joins TRBV30 and TRBJ2-2; D remains ambiguous. CDR3 length: 16 residues. Deletions cut 1 base from V and 6 bases from J, with 18 bases between. CDR1 GTSNPN and CDR2 SVGIG come from the germline V gene (reference sequence). The CDR3: CAWSGKGPPTAGELFF. CDR3 in DNA: TGTGCCTGGAGTGGAAAAGGCCCTCCGACGGCCGGGGAGCTGTTTTTT.

This clone came up once. The V gene is TRBV6-1, the J gene TRBJ1-2, with a tentative D call TRBD1 (6 bases). The CDR3 is 15 amino acids. V lost 7 bases and J lost 1, with 16 bases in between. From germline, CDR1 is MNHNS and CDR2 SASEGT. The CDR3 sequence: CASILNRVLNYGYTF. CDR3 nucleotides: TGTGCCAGCATCCTGAACAGGGTACTTAACTATGGCTACACCTTC.

The rearrangement joins TRBV30 to TRBJ1-1, with D uncertain. From germline, CDR1 is GTSNPN and CDR2 SVGIG (reference sequence). The CDR3 is made up of 14 amino acids. V lost 2 bases and J 4 bases, leaving 14 bases between the germline ends. The CDR3 DNA reads TGTGCCTGGAGTAAAACGACCCGGTGCACTGAAGCTTTCTTT. It is translated as CAWSKTTRCTEAFF.

The J gene is TRBJ1-2, the V gene TRBV29-1; D gene ambiguous. Between the trimmed V and J ends, which lost 1 base and 5 bases, there was a span of 8 bases. Looked up from germline, CDR1 is SQVTM and CDR2 is ANQGSEA. This CDR3 has 12 residues. The CDR3 sequence: CSVEAQRYGYTF. The CDR3 DNA is TGCAGCGTTGAAGCTCAGAGGTATGGCTACACCTTC.

CDR3 protein: CAWGDTGKRHTGELFF. The CDR3 DNA is TGTGCCTGGGGGGACACAGGGAAAAGGCACACCGGGGAGCTGTTTTTT. V gene TRBV30 combines with J gene TRBJ2-2; tentatively, D is TRBD1 (6 bases). Trimming shortened V by 5 bases and J by 3 bases, and 19 bases separated the two germline ends. From germline, CDR1 is GTSNPN and CDR2 SVGIG (reference sequence). The CDR3 is made up of 16 amino acids.